A single sample gave rise to the 27 T cell receptor beta chains below, sequenced in a study of T cells in localized non-small cell lung cancer. Sequencing used immunoSEQ multiplex PCR; TCRdb keeps in-frame clones, though not all of them. The data show roughly 1,400 clones, approximately 23% seen once. This sample comprised normal lung tissue next to the tumor, obtained before any cancer treatment. The source is a male donor at least 60 years old with stage III squamous cell lung carcinoma.

This rearrangement joins TRBV14 to TRBJ2-7, with 9 bases fitting TRBD1. V lost 0 bases and J lost 0; bases outside the gene matches: 24. Germline V lookup: CDR1 SGHDN, CDR2 FVKESK. The CDR3 length is 23 residues. This CDR3 is CASSQDIASGTGRNWASSYEQYF. CDR3 DNA sequence: TGTGCCAGCAGCCAAGATATCGCAAGCGGGACAGGGAGGAACTGGGCCAGCTCCTACGAGCAGTACTTC.

This rearrangement joins TRBV19 to TRBJ1-2; TRBD1 matches 9 bases. V lost 8 bases and J lost 5; bases outside the gene matches: 6. In germline, CDR1 is LNHDA, CDR2 SQIVND (reference sequence). The CDR3 covers 13 residues. The CDR3 coding sequence is TGTGCCAGTGAAGGTGGACAGGGGTATGGCTACACCTTC. This translates into CASEGGQGYGYTF.

The chain recombines TRBV18 with TRBJ2-2, with D possibly matching TRBD1 (5 bases). From germline, CDR1 is KGHSH and CDR2 LQKENI. Trimming shortened V by 2 bases and J by 1 base, and 8 bases separated the two germline ends. CDR3 length equals 15 residues. Here the CDR3 DNA reads TGTGCCAGCTCACCAATCCAGGGGAACACCGGGGAGCTGTTTTTT. Protein product: CASSPIQGNTGELFF.

The chain recombines TRBV19 with TRBJ1-2, with D perhaps TRBD1 (5 bases). The CDR3 runs 14 residues. Trimming removed 5 bases from V and 5 bases from J, with 15 bases in between. Germline V gene sequence: CDR1 LNHDA, CDR2 SQIVND (reference sequence). CDR3 nucleotide sequence: TGTGCCAGTAGTTCCCTCACAGGCTATTATGGCTACACCTTC. As protein: CASSSLTGYYGYTF.

This chain connects TRBV6-8 to TRBJ1-1; 10 positions agree with TRBD1. V lost 1 base and J lost 6; bases outside the gene matches: 8. The CDR3 is 16 amino acids. The germline gives CDR1 MNHGY, CDR2 SAAAGT. Here the CDR3 DNA reads TGTGCCAGCAGTTACTTACCGGGACAGGGGTCCGCTGAAGCTTTCTTT. Amino acid sequence: CASSYLPGQGSAEAFF.

This clone showed up just a few times. This chain links TRBV11-3 with TRBJ2-7, with TRBD1 identical over 10 bases. V shed 4 bases and J 2 bases; nucleotides not matched to a gene: 8. Looked up from germline, CDR1 is SGHNT and CDR2 is YENEEA. CDR3 length: 16 amino acids. The CDR3 sequence: CASSWDRGIKAYEQYF. The DNA for the CDR3 is TGTGCCAGCAGCTGGGACAGGGGAATTAAGGCCTACGAGCAGTACTTC.

This clone rates as large. The chain uses TRBV19 and TRBJ2-7; D call uncertain. CDR1 is LNHDA, CDR2 SQIVND, per germline (reference sequence). V lost 1 base and J lost 4, with 8 bases in between. The CDR3 extends over 13 amino acids. The DNA for the CDR3 is TGTGCCAGTAGTATAGGAGTTCCATACGAGCAGTACTTC. Protein: CASSIGVPYEQYF.

The chain combines TRBV19 with TRBJ1-4; D is unclear. V lost 3 bases, J lost 2 bases, and 10 bases lay in between. Germline V lookup: CDR1 LNHDA, CDR2 SQIVND (reference sequence). The CDR3 consists of 15 residues. The CDR3 is CASSILGPTNEKLFF. CDR3 in DNA: TGTGCCAGTAGTATTCTGGGTCCCACTAATGAAAAACTGTTTTTT.

In this sample, this clone is medium-sized. The V call is TRBV11-3, the J call TRBJ2-2; a weak D match, TRBD1 (6 bases). The germline CDR1 and CDR2 sequences are SGHNT and YENEEA. V lost 3 bases, J lost 0 bases, and 17 bases lay in between. The CDR3 spans 18 residues. The chain's CDR3 is CASSFSGTTGPNTGELFF. The CDR3, as DNA: TGTGCCAGCAGCTTTAGTGGGACGACAGGACCGAACACCGGGGAGCTGTTTTTT.

The genes are TRBV5-1 and TRBJ2-2, with 9 bases that match TRBD1. The CDR3 spans 16 residues. The V gene end was trimmed by 2 bases and the J gene end by 6 bases; junction bases not matched to a gene: 8. Germline values: CDR1 SGHRS, CDR2 YFSETQ. This CDR3 reads CASSFPGQGASGELFF. The CDR3 region has the DNA TGCGCCAGCAGCTTCCCGGGACAGGGAGCGTCCGGGGAGCTGTTTTTT.

This clone appeared a few times. The chain combines TRBV6-7 with TRBJ1-2, with 8 bases lining up with TRBD1. Being an ORF, TRBV6-7 has a function that is uncertain. V gave up 8 bases and J gave up 6 bases; unmatched junction bases: 2. The CDR3 length is 11 residues. The CDR3 sequence: CASWTGNGYTF. The CDR3, as DNA: TGTGCCAGCTGGACAGGGAATGGCTACACCTTC.

This clone was detected only a few times. The chain couples TRBV4-1 to TRBJ2-7; a possible D gene is TRBD1 (5 bases). CDR3 length: 15 residues. The V end was cut by 1 base, the J end by 2 bases, with 12 bases between. Germline V gene sequence: CDR1 MGHRA, CDR2 YSYEKL. The CDR3 coding sequence is TGCGCCAGCAGCCAAGGCTCGACAGCTACCTACGAGCAGTACTTC. Protein product: CASSQGSTATYEQYF.

The chain combines TRBV11-3 with TRBJ1-5; D gene ambiguous. Germline CDR1 SGHNT, CDR2 YENEEA. The CDR3 spans 16 residues. Trimming removed 4 bases from V and 2 bases from J, with 15 bases in between. Here the CDR3 DNA reads TGTGCCAGCAGCTCCACAATTTGGTTGGGCAATCAGCCCCAGCATTTT. It translates to CASSSTIWLGNQPQHF.

This chain uses TRBV6-8 with TRBJ1-1, with D unresolved. CDR1 is MNHGY, CDR2 SAAAGT, per germline. V gave up 2 bases and J gave up 3 bases, with 7 bases separating them. The CDR3 extends over 13 amino acids. In DNA, the CDR3 is TGTGCCAGCAGTTACGCGGACCACACTGAAGCTTTCTTT. Translated, it gives CASSYADHTEAFF.

The chain links TRBV19 to TRBJ2-3; 8 bases agree with TRBD2. The CDR3 extends over 15 amino acids. Germline V lookup: CDR1 LNHDA, CDR2 SQIVND (reference sequence). Germline trimming cut 5 bases from V and 1 base from J; bases unmatched to any gene: 5. This chain's CDR3 is CASSSSGGGTDTQYF. CDR3 in DNA: TGTGCCAGTAGTTCCTCGGGGGGGGGCACAGATACGCAGTATTTT.

This clone turned up a few times. CDR3 in amino acids: CASSLSAGPRDEQYF. The DNA of the CDR3 is TGTGCCAGCAGTTTATCGGCGGGTCCCCGGGACGAGCAGTACTTC. The chain joins TRBV27 to TRBJ2-7; possibly TRBD2 for D (5 bases). CDR3 length: 15 amino acids. CDR1 and CDR2 from the germline V gene are MNHEY and SMNVEV (reference sequence). V was shortened by 0 bases and J by 5 bases, with 14 bases between the two germline ends.

By its share, this clone is medium-sized. The chain uses TRBV11-3 and TRBJ2-1; D unresolved. Germline loops: CDR1 SGHNT, CDR2 YENEEA. The CDR3 is 14 amino acids. V dropped 0 bases and J dropped 9 bases, with 12 bases sitting between them. CDR3 loop: CASSLEAGLREQFF. DNA of the CDR3: TGTGCCAGCAGCTTAGAAGCCGGGTTGCGTGAGCAGTTCTTC.

The chain carries TRBV12-2 and TRBJ2-2; the table calls TRBD2, which could not be checked here. TRBV12-2 is recorded as a pseudogene. This CDR3 region has 14 residues. DNA for the CDR3: TGTGCCAGTGGACTAGCGGGACACACCGGGGAGCTGTTTTTT. It encodes CASGLAGHTGELFF.

This rearrangement joins TRBV1 to TRBJ1-4. TRBV1 is tagged as a pseudogene. CDR3 length equals 16 residues. The CDR3 region is CASSQDYPGGNEKLFF. As DNA, the CDR3 is TGCGCCAGCAGCCAAGATTATCCGGGGGGAAATGAAAAACTGTTTTTT.

This sequence joins TRBV6-8 and TRBJ2-7, with 11 bases lining up with TRBD2. This CDR3 is built from 15 residues. J gave up 4 bases and V 7 bases, and 9 bases lay outside the gene matches. Germline V gene data show CDR1 as MNHGY and CDR2 as SAAAGT. CDR3 protein: CASMLIAGGRYEQYF. As DNA, the CDR3 is TGTGCCAGCATGCTAATAGCGGGAGGGCGGTACGAGCAGTACTTC.

The chain links TRBV11-3 to TRBJ2-7; possible D gene TRBD2, 6 bases. V was cut by 5 bases and J by 0 bases, with 14 bases left in between. The CDR3 spans 15 residues. From germline, CDR1 is SGHNT and CDR2 YENEEA. The CDR3 DNA reads TGTGCCAGCAGCGGTTCCGGGGGTAGCTCCTACGAGCAGTACTTC. Amino acids: CASSGSGGSSYEQYF. Based on the CDR3 plus reference TRBV11-3 and TRBJ2-7, the full variable domain is EAGVVQSPRYKIIEKKQPVAFWCNPISGHNTLYWYLQNLGQGPELLIRYENEEAVDDSQLPKDRFSAERLKGVDSTLKIQPAELGDSAVYLCASSGSGGSSYEQYFGPGTRLTVT.

This clone is classed as medium-sized. This chain uses TRBV9 with TRBJ1-5; no definite D call. CDR3 size: 15 residues. Germline CDR1 reads SGDLS; CDR2 reads YYNGEE. Trimming left V 5 bases short and J 2 bases short, with 14 bases between. Written as DNA, the CDR3 is TGTGCCAGCAGTGAAGCAGCCTCAGGCAATCAGCCCCAGCATTTT. Amino acids: CASSEAASGNQPQHF. Variable domain in full (rest from reference TRBV9 and TRBJ1-5): DSGVTQTPKHLITATGQRVTLRCSPRSGDLSVYWYQQSLDQGLQFLIQYYNGEERAKGNILERFSAQQFPDLHSELNLSSLELGDSALYFCASSEAASGNQPQHFGDGTRLSIL.

The chain joins TRBV14 to TRBJ2-5, with 8 bases lining up with TRBD1. Germline assignment: CDR1 SGHDN and CDR2 FVKESK. The CDR3 runs 13 residues. V shed 7 bases, J shed 4 bases, and the junction held 5 bases outside the gene matches. CDR3 sequence (DNA): TGTGCCAGCAACCCAACAGGGGGAGAGACCCAGTACTTC. It is translated as CASNPTGGETQYF.

The V gene is TRBV10-2, the J gene TRBJ2-1; 13 bases fit TRBD2. Germline V CDR1 and CDR2: WSHSY, SAAADI. The junction had 8 bases not matched to a gene; V was cut back by 6 bases and J by 6 bases. This CDR3 is built from 16 residues. The CDR3 DNA is TGCGCCAGCAGCCTACGGACTAGCGGGAGCCGCAATGAGCAGTTCTTC. Translation gives CASSLRTSGSRNEQFF.

The chain is built from TRBV29-1 and TRBJ2-7; 8 nucleotides align to TRBD2. Per germline, CDR1 SQVTM and CDR2 ANQGSEA. J lost 1 base, V lost 4 bases, and 6 bases had no gene match. This CDR3 comprises 14 residues. The CDR3: CSVAGGDTSYEQYF. The CDR3 DNA sequence: TGCAGCGTTGCGGGGGGGGACACTTCCTACGAGCAGTACTTC.

This chain joins TRBV11-3 and TRBJ2-7; weak D call: TRBD1 (6 bases). Germline V lookup: CDR1 SGHNT, CDR2 YENEEA. The CDR3 loop spans 14 amino acids. Trimming left V 1 base short and J 5 bases short, with 12 bases between. For the CDR3, the DNA is TGTGCCAGCAGCTTAGTAGCAGGGGATCACGAGCAGTACTTC. Its protein is CASSLVAGDHEQYF.

Only one count was recorded for this clone. The CDR3 DNA sequence: TGCAGCGTTGACGGTGGAGCGGGAGGGCCTAGGTTGTATGAGCAGTTCTTC. Amino acids: CSVDGGAGGPRLYEQFF. The rearrangement uses TRBV29-1 and TRBJ2-1, with 10 bases that match TRBD2. The CDR3 is 17 residues long. J gave up 8 bases and V 3 bases, and 16 bases lay outside the gene matches. The germline CDR1 and CDR2 sequences are SQVTM and ANQGSEA.